The 9 T cell receptor beta chains below all came from one sample that was sequenced in a study of CD8+CD57+ T cells in acquired aplastic anemia. Genomic DNA provided the template from which TCR beta VDJ and CDR3 profiles were obtained. In TCRdb, the reads were re-called with MiXCR into one record per CDR3 protein. The sample carries approximately 220,000 distinct CDR3 sequences, 40% to 60% recorded once. Those patients picked for sequencing had displayed CD8+CD57+ cell expansion on flow cytometry. Sequencing input: sorted CD4+, CD8+, or CD8+CD57+ T cells (not recorded which) from PBMCs. The receptors were gathered from a human donor with aplastic anemia.

The table lists this clonotype with many counts. J is TRBJ1-1 and V is TRBV7-6; D is ambiguous. The length of the CDR3 is 13 residues. Germline V gene lookup returns CDR1 SGHVS and CDR2 FNYEAQ. Deletions cut 3 bases from V and 1 base from J, with 6 bases between. CDR3 protein: CASSFQENTEAFF. CDR3 in DNA: TGTGCCAGCAGCTTTCAGGAGAACACTGAAGCTTTCTTT.

The rearrangement joins TRBV7-2 to TRBJ1-2, with D maybe TRBD1 (5 bases). V was pared by 4 bases and J by 4 bases, with 16 bases between. The germline V gene has CDR1 SGHTA and CDR2 FQGNSA. The CDR3 consists of 15 residues. The CDR3 loop is CASSSPSGTTYGYTF. The CDR3 DNA reads as TGTGCCAGCAGCTCCCCCTCGGGGACTACCTATGGCTACACCTTC.

This clonotype has a count of ten or more. The genes are TRBV5-1 and TRBJ2-7; no clear D. Germline CDR1 SGHRS, CDR2 YFSETQ. The CDR3 extends over 11 amino acids. V lost 1 base and J lost 7, with 6 bases in between. CDR3 in amino acids: CASSLLEEQYF. In DNA form, the CDR3 reads TGCGCCAGCAGCTTGCTGGAAGAGCAGTACTTC.

This clonotype came up once. The V and J genes are TRBV7-9 and TRBJ2-1; D is ambiguous. Germline V gene lookup returns CDR1 SEHNR and CDR2 FQNEAQ (reference sequence). There are 11 residues in the CDR3. V was trimmed by 2 bases and J by 10 bases, leaving 6 bases between them. Here the CDR3 DNA reads TGTGCCAGCAGCTTATTAGGAGAGCAGTTCTTC. Residues: CASSLLGEQFF.

V is TRBV7-2 and J is TRBJ1-6; TRBD1 aligns across 7 bases. Trimming removed 0 bases from V and 5 bases from J; junction bases left unmatched: 4. Germline-derived CDR1 and CDR2 are SGHTA and FQGNSA. The CDR3 has 16 residues. In DNA, the CDR3 is TGTGCCAGCAGCTTAGCAGGGGGCGGGAATAATTCACCCCTCCACTTT. Its translation: CASSLAGGGNNSPLHF.

The J gene is TRBJ2-7, the V gene TRBV20-1; D perhaps matches TRBD1 (6 bases). Germline V CDR1 and CDR2: DFQATT, SNEGSKA (reference sequence). This CDR3 region has 13 residues. Trimming pared 1 base from V and 1 base from J, leaving 8 bases between. In DNA, the CDR3 is TGCAGTGCTAGAGGGGACACTTCCTACGAGCAGTACTTC. This translates into CSARGDTSYEQYF.

This clonotype was seen at least ten times. The genes are TRBV29-1 and TRBJ2-7; D may be TRBD1 or TRBD2 (5 bases each). The V and J ends lost 6 bases and 3 bases respectively, with 15 bases between them. Germline assignment: CDR1 SQVTM and CDR2 ANQGSEA. This CDR3 is 13 amino acids long. CDR3 region: CSVAWDGYYEQYF. In DNA, the CDR3 is TGCAGCGTCGCCTGGGACGGATACTACGAGCAGTACTTC.

V usage is TRBV20-1 and J usage is TRBJ2-3; possibly TRBD2 for D (6 bases). The V gene's germline CDR1 is DFQATT and CDR2 SNEGSKA (reference sequence). Trimming pared 2 bases from V and 4 bases from J, leaving 10 bases between. CDR3 size: 13 residues. Here the CDR3 reads CSARRLGSDTQYF. CDR3 nucleotides: TGCAGTGCTAGACGACTAGGTTCAGATACGCAGTATTTT.

This clonotype was recorded many times. This chain connects TRBV4-1 to TRBJ2-7, with a possible D match to TRBD2 (6 bases). The CDR3 covers 19 residues. Trimming pared 1 base from V and 0 bases from J, leaving 22 bases between. Germline CDR1 reads MGHRA; CDR2 reads YSYEKL. The CDR3 nucleotides are TGCGCCAGCAGCCAAGTGGTCAGCCGGGAGCCGGGAAACTCCTACGAGCAGTACTTC. It is translated as CASSQVVSREPGNSYEQYF.